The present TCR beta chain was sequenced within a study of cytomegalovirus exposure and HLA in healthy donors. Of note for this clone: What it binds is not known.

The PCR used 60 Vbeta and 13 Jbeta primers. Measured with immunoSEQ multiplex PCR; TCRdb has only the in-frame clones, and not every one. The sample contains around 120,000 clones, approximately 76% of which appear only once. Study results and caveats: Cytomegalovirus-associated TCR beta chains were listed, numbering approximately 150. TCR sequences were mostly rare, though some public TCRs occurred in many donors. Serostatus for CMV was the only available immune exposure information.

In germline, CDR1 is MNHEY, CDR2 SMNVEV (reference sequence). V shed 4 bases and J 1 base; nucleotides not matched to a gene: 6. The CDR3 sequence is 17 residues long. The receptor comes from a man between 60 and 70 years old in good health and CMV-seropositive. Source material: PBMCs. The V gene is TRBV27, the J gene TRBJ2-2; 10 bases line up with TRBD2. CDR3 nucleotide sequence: TGTGCCAGCAGTTCTCGCAGGACTAGCGGGAACACCGGGGAGCTGTTTTTT. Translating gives CASSSRRTSGNTGELFF.